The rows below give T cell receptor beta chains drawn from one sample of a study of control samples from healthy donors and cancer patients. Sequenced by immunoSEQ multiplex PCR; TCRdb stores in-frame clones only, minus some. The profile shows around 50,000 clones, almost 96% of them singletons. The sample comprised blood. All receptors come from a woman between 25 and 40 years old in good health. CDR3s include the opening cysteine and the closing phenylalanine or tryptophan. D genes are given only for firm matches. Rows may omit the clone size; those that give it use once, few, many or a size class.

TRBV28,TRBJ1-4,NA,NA,TGTGCCAGCAGCCCGCCCTTCGGGGGGCGGGAAGCAACTAATGAAAAACTGTTTTTT,CASSPPFGGREATNEKLFF
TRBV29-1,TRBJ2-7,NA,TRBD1,TGCAGCGTCCGAGGACAGGGAGGCTACGAGCAGTACTTC,CSVRGQGGYEQYF
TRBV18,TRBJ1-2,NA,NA,TGTGCCAGCTCACCACCCCACCGGCTCGGCTATGGCTACACCTTC,CASSPPHRLGYGYTF
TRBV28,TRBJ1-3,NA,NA,TGTGCCAGCAGCCCATGGCAGGGAAACACCATATATTTT,CASSPWQGNTIYF
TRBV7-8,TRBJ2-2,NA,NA,TGTGCCAGCAGCTTAGCCGGGGAGCTGTTTTTT,CASSLAGELFF
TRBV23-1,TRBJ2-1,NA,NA,TGCGCCAGCAGCCGGGATTTCGGGACACGCTCCTACAATGAGCAGTTCTTC,CASSRDFGTRSYNEQFF
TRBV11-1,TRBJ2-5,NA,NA,TGTGCCAGCAGCGGCCTGGTAGGGGAGACCCAGTACTTC,CASSGLVGETQYF
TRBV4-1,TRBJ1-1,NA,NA,TGCGCCAGCAGCATAGGTGAAGGCACTGAAGCTTTCTTT,CASSIGEGTEAFF
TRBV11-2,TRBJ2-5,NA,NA,TGTGCCAGCAGCTGGGGACTGCAAGAGACCCAGTACTTC,CASSWGLQETQYF
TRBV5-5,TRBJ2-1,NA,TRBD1,TGTGCCAGCAGCGGCCCCGGGACAGGTGATGGGCGGAGCTCCTACAATGAGCAGTTCTTC,CASSGPGTGDGRSSYNEQFF
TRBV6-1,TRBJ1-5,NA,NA,TGTGCCAGCAGTGATCAGCCCCAGCATTTT,CASSDQPQHF
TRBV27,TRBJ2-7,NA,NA,TGTGCCAGCAGTCATGGACAAACCTACGAGCAGTACTTC,CASSHGQTYEQYF
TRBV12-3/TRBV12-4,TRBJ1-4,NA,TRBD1,TGTGCCAGCAGTCCCGGGACAGGGAAAAAACTGTTTTTT,CASSPGTGKKLFF
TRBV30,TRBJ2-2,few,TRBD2,TGTGCCTGGAGGCTAATAGCGGGAGAGACCGGGGAGCTGTTTTTT,CAWRLIAGETGELFF
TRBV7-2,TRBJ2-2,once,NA,TGTGCCAGCAGCTCCTATTCAGGAGCGAACACCGGGGAGCTGTTTTTT,CASSSYSGANTGELFF
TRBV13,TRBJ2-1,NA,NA,TGTGCCAGCAGCACGGGTCCAGCGTCCTACAATGAGCAGTTCTTC,CASSTGPASYNEQFF
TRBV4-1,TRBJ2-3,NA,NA,TGCGCCAGCAGCGGCAATTCAGATACGCAGTATTTT,CASSGNSDTQYF
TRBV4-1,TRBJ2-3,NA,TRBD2,TGCGCCAGCAGCCAAGATGGAGGGACTAGCGAAAGAGGGCATACGCAGTATTTT,CASSQDGGTSERGHTQYF
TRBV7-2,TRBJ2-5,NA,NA,TGTGCCAGCAGCTTAGGTTTAGGGGCAGAGACCCAGTACTTC,CASSLGLGAETQYF
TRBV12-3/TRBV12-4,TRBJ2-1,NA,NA,TGTGCCAGCATGCTAAGCTCCTACAATGAGCAGTTCTTC,CASMLSSYNEQFF
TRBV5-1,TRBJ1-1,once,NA,TGCGCCAGCAGCTTGGCCTTCCTGAACACTGAAGCTTTCTTT,CASSLAFLNTEAFF
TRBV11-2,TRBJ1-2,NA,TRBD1,TGTGCCAGCAGGCCGACAGGGAGTCGGTATGGCTACACCTTC,CASRPTGSRYGYTF
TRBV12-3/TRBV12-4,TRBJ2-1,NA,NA,TGTGCCAGCAGTACTACCAGGTACAATGAGCAGTTCTTC,CASSTTRYNEQFF
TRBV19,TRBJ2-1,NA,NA,TGTGCCAGTAGTACCCAAGGTGGGGTAGAGGGGTACAATGAGCAGTTCTTC,CASSTQGGVEGYNEQFF
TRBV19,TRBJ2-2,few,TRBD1,TGTGCCAGTAGTATCAGGGGGCCTAGCGGGGAGCTGTTTTTT,CASSIRGPSGELFF
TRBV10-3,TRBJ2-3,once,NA,TGTGCCATCAGTGAGTCGGTCCAGGACACAGTAGATACGCAGTATTTT,CAISESVQDTVDTQYF
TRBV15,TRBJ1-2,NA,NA,TGTGCCACCAGCAGGGCCGGGACGGAAGTGAATGGCTACACCTTC,CATSRAGTEVNGYTF
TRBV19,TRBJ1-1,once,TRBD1,TGTGCCAGTACCCTCCCGGGACAGGGAAGGTTTACGGAGGCTTTCTTT,CASTLPGQGRFTEAFF
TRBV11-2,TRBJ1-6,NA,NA,TGTGCCAGCAGCTTACTCCAGAATTCACCCCTCCACTTT,CASSLLQNSPLHF
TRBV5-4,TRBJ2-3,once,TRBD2,TGTGCCAGCAGTCGGGGGACTAGCGGAACCCAACGCACAGATACGCAGTATTTT,CASSRGTSGTQRTDTQYF
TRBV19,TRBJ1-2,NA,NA,TGTGCCAGTAGTATAGGGGGGCTCGATGGCTACACCTTC,CASSIGGLDGYTF
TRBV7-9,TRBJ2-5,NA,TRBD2,TGTGCCAGCAGCTCCCCCCTGGGGGAGGTAGCGGGAGACCAAGAGACCCAGTACTTC,CASSSPLGEVAGDQETQYF
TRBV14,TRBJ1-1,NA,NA,TGTGCCAGCAGCCAGCAAGGGGCGCTGGGCACTGAAGCTTTCTTT,CASSQQGALGTEAFF
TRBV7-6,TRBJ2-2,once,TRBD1,TGTGCCAGCAGCTTCGGACAGGGTGGTGCCGGGGAGCTGTTTTTT,CASSFGQGGAGELFF
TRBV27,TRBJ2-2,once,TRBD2,TGTGCCAGCAGTCCCCCCGGAGCGGGAGGGTTAACCGGGGAGCTGTTTTTT,CASSPPGAGGLTGELFF
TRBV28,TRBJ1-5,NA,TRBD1,TGTGCCAGCAGTGAAAGGACAGGGGGTCAGCCCCAGCATTTT,CASSERTGGQPQHF
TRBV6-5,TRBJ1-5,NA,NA,TGTGCCAGCAGGGGGGGGAGTCATCAGCCCCAGCATTTT,CASRGGSHQPQHF
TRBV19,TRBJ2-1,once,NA,TGTGCCAGTAGACTGGCCGGGGCCTACAATGAGCAGTTCTTC,CASRLAGAYNEQFF
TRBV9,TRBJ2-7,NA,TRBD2,TGTGCCAGCAGCATCGGGACTAGCGACTCCTACGAGCAGTACTTC,CASSIGTSDSYEQYF
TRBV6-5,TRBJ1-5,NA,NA,TGTGCCAGCAGTTACGGAGGAGGTCAGCCCCAGCATTTT,CASSYGGGQPQHF
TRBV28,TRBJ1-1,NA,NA,TGTGCCAGCACCCTCAGAGCGGTGAACACTGAAGCTTTCTTT,CASTLRAVNTEAFF
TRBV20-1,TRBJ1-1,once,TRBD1,TGCAGCGGGGGACAGTACACTGAAGCTTTCTTT,CSGGQYTEAFF
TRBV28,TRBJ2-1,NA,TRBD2,TGTGCCAGCACCGGGGGGGGACTAGCGGGAGGCAGTGAGCAGTTCTTC,CASTGGGLAGGSEQFF
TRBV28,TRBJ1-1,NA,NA,TGTGCCAGCAGATCAACACGAGCCACTGAAGCTTTCTTT,CASRSTRATEAFF
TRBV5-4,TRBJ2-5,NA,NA,TGTGCCAGCAGCCACATTGGAGACGGTCCTCAAGAGACCCAGTACTTC,CASSHIGDGPQETQYF
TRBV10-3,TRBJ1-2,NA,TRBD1,TGTGCCATCAGAGGGGACAGCGATGGCTACACCTTC,CAIRGDSDGYTF
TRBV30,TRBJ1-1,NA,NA,TGTGCCTGGAGTGTACGAACGGGAAGTATGAACACTGAAGCTTTCTTT,CAWSVRTGSMNTEAFF